The present entry profiles one T cell receptor (beta chain) with its context. Its specificity is not known. The sample belongs to a study of glioma-infiltrating T cells. TCR alpha and beta CDR3 regions were amplified from RNA using iRepertoire nested multiplex PCR. TCRdb ran MiXCR on the multiplex PCR reads and lists one entry per CDR3 protein. The table records about 110,000 distinct CDR3 sequences, less than 30% of them present only once. Points from the study as a whole: Above-expected tissue-blood divergence occurred in all gliomas, most in low-grade ones.

Sequencing was carried out using glioma tissue, nonneoplastic brain tissue, or PBMCs (not recorded which). This clonotype originated in a human donor with low-grade glioma or glioblastoma, undergoing nonglioma brain surgery, or in good health (not recorded which).

The CDR3 region has the DNA TGCAGCGTCGACAGGAACACTGAAGCTTTCTTT. Protein sequence: CSVDRNTEAFF. The J gene is TRBJ1-1, the V gene TRBV29-1, with TRBD1 as a possible D gene (5 bases). V lost 6 bases, J lost 1 base, and 6 bases lay in between. The germline CDR1 and CDR2 sequences are SQVTM and ANQGSEA. The CDR3 sequence is 11 residues long.